This T cell receptor (beta chain) originates from a study of blood T cell repertoires in COVID-19 (dated by TCRdb to 2020 to 2022). Some background on the complete study: Samples from collaborators originated in the United States, Italy and Spain and spanned both the acute and convalescent phases of COVID-19. The material from the prospective study consisted of cDNA or gDNA derived from T cells, B-cell-depleted T cells, or PBMCs. Subjects who had been exposed to COVID-19, were actively infected with it, or had recovered from it provided the deeply sampled blood TCRbeta repertoires that made up the dataset. A freely available public database, intended as a resource for researchers studying the immune response to SARS-CoV-2, is where the repertoires were released. Samples were obtained from the ongoing ImmuneRACE study (first 160 participants) and from 1,000 to 1,500 subjects provided by 6 global collaborators. The sample metadata nearly always contained a de-identified subject ID, COVID-19 status, age in years and sex. HLA class I and class II types, where available, came from metadata supplied by the sample provider rather than from assay-based typing. Results and caveats for the whole study, not just this receptor: The quantity of clinical and demographic metadata differed by source and by participant and was supplied without curation.

As regards this clone: Its antigen remains undetermined. Base-call qualities are not available, and no considerably larger clone is one nucleotide away.

Whole blood was collected in K2EDTA tubes by collaborating institutions according to the institutions' own protocols. For TCRbeta analysis, collaborator samples were shipped as frozen whole blood, as isolated PBMCs, or as DNA extracted from either sample type. TCRbeta CDR3 regions were amplified from genomic DNA using the immunoSEQ Assay, a bias-controlled multiplex PCR. Per the source publication's procedure: Nucleated cell counts per sample were estimated from amplification of reference gene primers within the assay. Sequence reads were collapsed and filtered to measure the absolute abundance of every unique TCRbeta CDR3 rearrangement. For each sample, productive Simpson clonality was calculated as the square root of Simpson's diversity index over productive rearrangements. TCRdb re-hosts the immuneACCESS table, in-frame sequences only. Its copies lack some clones; in the studies checked, an unresolved V gene accounts for under half of them, and the cause for the rest is not known. That table is the source of V, J and clone size, and D and trimming were worked out from the DNA. The sample table lists fewer than 250,000 clones, roughly 84% of them with a count of one. The biggest ten clones account for around 0.97% of the sample.

Compared with germline, V lacks 6 bases and J lacks 13 bases; bases without a gene match: 11. From cysteine to phenylalanine, the CDR3 is 13 amino acids long. Only CDR3 DNA remains: 39 bases, in frame from the first base. The CDR1 and CDR2 encoded by the germline V gene are MDHEN and SYDVKM. This sequence was found in a man aged 40-50 years with acute or convalescent COVID-19. The chain links TRBV28 with TRBJ2-7; 11 bases in the middle match TRBD1. The sequenced material came from peripheral blood. The CDR3 corresponds to CASRSGQGAKYYF. The DNA is TGTGCCAGCAGATCTGGACAGGGGGCTAAATATTACTTC.